This T cell receptor beta chain derives from a study of blood T cell repertoires in COVID-19. Study-wide background: Samples of COVID-19 (acute and convalescent) were obtained from the United States, Italy and Spain. T cells, B-cell-depleted T cells, or PBMCs provided the cDNA or gDNA that served as material.

This CDR3 spans 14 amino acids. Germline V gene lookup returns CDR1 MNHEY and CDR2 SMNVEV (reference sequence). In the authors' workflow: Amplified reference gene primers provided the basis for estimating nucleated cell counts. Clones were sequenced by immunoSEQ multiplex PCR, and TCRdb holds only the in-frame ones, with some missing. V and J calls and clone size are given by that table; D and trimming were obtained from the DNA. The sample has over 50,000 clones, roughly 84% seen once. In the case of this clone: Its ends do not fully match the called genes, so a read error is possible.

This TCR came from a man between 65 and 80 years old with active COVID-19. Sequencing used peripheral blood. The chain has TRBV27 and TRBJ1-1, with TRBD1 as a possible D gene (5 bases). The CDR3 is CAGSLKGWGTEAFF. As DNA, the CDR3 is TGTGCCGGCAGTTTAAAGGGGTGGGGCACTGAAGCTTTCTTT.